This T cell receptor (beta chain) comes out of a study of blood T cell repertoires in COVID-19. Looked up from germline, CDR1 is MGHDK and CDR2 is SYGVNS. The J segment lost 4 bases and the V segment lost 5 bases, leaving 4 bases of the junction unmatched. The CDR3 totals 13 residues. This clone was observed many times. Study processing details: Estimation of nucleated cell counts was performed using reference gene primer amplification. TCRdb keeps only in-frame clones here, not all; method: immunoSEQ multiplex PCR. V, J and clone size are those of that table, while D and trimming were read from the DNA. The sample holds more than 200,000 clones, over 75% seen once.

The gene calls are TRBV25-1 and TRBJ1-2, with TRBD1 matching over 7 bases. The receptor's source is a man aged 25-40 years in a cohort exposed to, infected with or recovered from COVID-19 (not recorded which). Sequencing was done on a sample of PBMCs or T cells enriched from blood (not recorded which). The CDR3: CASSTRQGYGYTF. The CDR3 bases are TGTGCCAGCAGTACTAGACAGGGCTATGGCTACACCTTC.